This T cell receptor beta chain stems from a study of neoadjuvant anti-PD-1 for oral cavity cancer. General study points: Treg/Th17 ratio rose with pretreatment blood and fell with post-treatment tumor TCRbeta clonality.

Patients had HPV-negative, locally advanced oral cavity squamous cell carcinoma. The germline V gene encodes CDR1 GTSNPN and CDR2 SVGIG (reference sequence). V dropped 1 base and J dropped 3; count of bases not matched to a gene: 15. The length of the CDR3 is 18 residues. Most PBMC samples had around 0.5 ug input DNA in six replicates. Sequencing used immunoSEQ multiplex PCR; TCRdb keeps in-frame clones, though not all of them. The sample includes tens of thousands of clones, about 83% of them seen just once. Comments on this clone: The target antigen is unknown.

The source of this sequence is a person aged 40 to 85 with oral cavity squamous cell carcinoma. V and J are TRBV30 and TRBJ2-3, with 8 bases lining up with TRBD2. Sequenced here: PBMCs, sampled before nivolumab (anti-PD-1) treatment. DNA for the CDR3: TGTGCCTGGAGTGGGGCAAGCCTAGTAGCGGGGCAAACAGATACGCAGTATTTT. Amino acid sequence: CAWSGASLVAGQTDTQYF.